This entry concerns a single TCR beta chain. The data belong to a study of blood T cell repertoires in COVID-19. Profiling relied on immunoSEQ multiplex PCR, and the TCRdb table lists in-frame clones only, not all of them. The table includes under 150,000 clones, more than 70% detected once. The ends were cut back, 0 bases at V and 3 bases at J, with 15 bases in the middle. Germline CDR1 is MGHRA and CDR2 is YSYEKL. The CDR3 consists of 17 residues. Sequencing was done on a sample of peripheral blood. The sequence was collected from a man aged 45-60 years with active or convalescent COVID-19. V and J are TRBV4-1 and TRBJ2-1; tentatively, D is TRBD2 (6 bases). CDR3 DNA sequence: TGCGCCAGCAGCCAAGATACTGGAGCGGGTTTCTACAATGAGCAGTTCTTC. Translation gives CASSQDTGAGFYNEQFF.